Here is one TCR beta chain with its context. These data are taken from a study of shared clonotypes between healthy human individuals. This CDR3 has 15 residues. CDR1 and CDR2 (germline): SEHNR, FQNEAQ (reference sequence). Trimming took 4 bases from V and 4 from J; bases not matched to a gene: 10. The assay was immunoSEQ multiplex PCR, and TCRdb's table has in-frame clones only and misses some. Here the sample spans approximately 2,200,000 clones, around 93% being singletons. Terminally differentiated effector memory CD45RA+ cells were excluded by CCR7 positive selection of CD45RO-negative cells. Healthy HIV-negative adults with no recent acute infections or vaccinations were recruited as donors.

The sequence derives from a man aged 18 to 29 in good health. Some clones in this sample may be carry-over from other donors' samples. The sequencing sample was made of naive CD8+ T cells from PBMCs. The chain uses TRBV7-9 and TRBJ2-7; 7 positions agree with TRBD1. CDR3 nucleotides: TGTGCCAGCAGCTCAAATCGGGACAGAGTATACGAGCAGTACTTC. This sequence encodes CASSSNRDRVYEQYF.